The 29 T cell receptor beta chains in this list originate from one sample, sequenced in a study of long-term antiretroviral therapy in people with HIV. With survey level as its setting, the immunoSEQ assay was v3.0. Method: immunoSEQ multiplex PCR; TCRdb's copy keeps in-frame clones and lacks some. The data hold under 15,000 clones, with under 85% observed a single time. Sequences were derived from unsorted PBMCs, sampled 3.4 years after starting antiretroviral therapy. The source is a man aged 35 to 55 with HIV.

The chain couples TRBV10-3 to TRBJ1-3, with D perhaps TRBD1 (6 bases). The V gene lost 6 bases and the J gene lost 0 bases, with 9 bases spanning the gap. This CDR3 is 14 amino acids long. Looked up from germline, CDR1 is ENHRY and CDR2 is SYGVKD. CDR3 bases: TGTGCCATCAGGCAGGGGAGCTCTGGAAACACCATATATTTT. Protein: CAIRQGSSGNTIYF.

The chain carries TRBV6-5 and TRBJ1-1; D remains unclear. The CDR3 is 16 residues long. Germline CDR1 MNHEY, CDR2 SVGAGI. With 0 bases removed from V and 4 bases from J, the gap between germline ends came to 15 bases. In nucleotides, the CDR3 is TGTGCCAGCAGTTACTCGAACTGGCTGGAGAGCACTGAAGCTTTCTTT. Residues: CASSYSNWLESTEAFF.

The rearrangement joins TRBV11-2 to TRBJ2-5; tentatively, D is TRBD2 (7 bases). The CDR3 consists of 15 residues. The germline V and J ends were trimmed by 2 bases and 1 base, with 11 bases remaining between them. The germline V gene has CDR1 SGHAT and CDR2 FQNNGV. The CDR3 sequence is CASSLNRGGQETQYF. The CDR3 nucleotides are TGTGCCAGCAGCTTAAATAGGGGGGGCCAAGAGACCCAGTACTTC. Filled out from reference TRBV11-2 and TRBJ2-5, the complete variable domain reads EAGVAQSPRYKIIEKRQSVAFWCNPISGHATLYWYQQILGQGPKLLIQFQNNGVVDDSQLPKDRFSAERLKGVDSTLKIQPAKLEDSAVYLCASSLNRGGQETQYFGPGTRLLVL.

This chain connects TRBV29-1 to TRBJ1-1, with D tentatively TRBD1 (6 bases). In germline, CDR1 is SQVTM, CDR2 ANQGSEA. The CDR3 totals 15 residues. V dropped 3 bases and J dropped 0 bases, with 14 bases sitting between them. The CDR3 spells CSVEGGAGMNTEAFF. The CDR3 DNA reads as TGCAGCGTTGAGGGGGGGGCGGGTATGAACACTGAAGCTTTCTTT.

This chain connects TRBV6-5 to TRBJ2-7; 7 bases agree with TRBD1. Per germline, CDR1 MNHEY and CDR2 SVGAGI. J lost 2 bases, V lost 8 bases, and 3 bases had no gene match. The CDR3 contains 12 residues. The CDR3 nucleotides are TGTGCCAGCCAGGGGGTCACCTACGAGCAGTACTTC. Its protein product is CASQGVTYEQYF.

The chain joins TRBV29-1 to TRBJ2-2; 8 bases match TRBD2. Germline V lookup: CDR1 SQVTM, CDR2 ANQGSEA. This CDR3 contains 15 residues. J was trimmed by 4 bases and V by 4 bases; bases with no gene match: 8. CDR3 in DNA: TGCAGCGTTGTAAAGGCGGGAGGCATCACCGGGGAGCTGTTTTTT. Translated: CSVVKAGGITGELFF.

V and J are TRBV29-1 and TRBJ2-7; D may be TRBD1 (6 bases). Germline-derived CDR1 and CDR2 are SQVTM and ANQGSEA. CDR3 length: 12 residues. The germline V and J ends were trimmed by 6 bases and 1 base, with 10 bases remaining between them. Written as DNA, the CDR3 is TGCAGCGTGTGGACAGCGTCCTACGAGCAGTACTTC. The encoded protein is CSVWTASYEQYF.

V gene TRBV11-2 combines with J gene TRBJ1-1; D perhaps matches TRBD1 (6 bases). The V gene's germline CDR1 is SGHAT and CDR2 FQNNGV. V lost 5 bases and J 5 bases, leaving 9 bases between the germline ends. CDR3 length equals 12 residues. The DNA for the CDR3 is TGTGCCAGCAGCCCACAGGGAACTGAAGCTTTCTTT. This gives the protein CASSPQGTEAFF.

V is TRBV28 and J is TRBJ2-7; the match to TRBD2 covers 9 bases. This CDR3 has 14 residues. Losses at the gene ends were 9 bases for V and 4 bases for J; bases not matched to a gene: 10. Germline V gene sequence: CDR1 MDHEN, CDR2 SYDVKM. The CDR3 reads CASTPSGRWYEQYF. In nucleotides, the CDR3 is TGTGCCAGTACGCCGAGCGGGAGGTGGTACGAGCAGTACTTC.

The V gene is TRBV28, the J gene TRBJ2-5, with D uncertain. CDR1 MDHEN and CDR2 SYDVKM come from the germline V gene. The CDR3 is 13 amino acids. The ends were cut back, 0 bases at V and 4 bases at J, with 6 bases in the middle. This chain's CDR3 is CASSLWETETQYF. The CDR3 DNA follows: TGTGCCAGCAGTTTATGGGAAACAGAGACCCAGTACTTC.

V gene TRBV27 combines with J gene TRBJ2-1, with D unresolved. Germline V gives CDR1 MNHEY, CDR2 SMNVEV (reference sequence). Trimming shortened V by 3 bases and J by 5 bases, and 8 bases separated the two germline ends. This CDR3 has 13 residues. CDR3 bases: TGTGCCAGCAGTTTTAGTACGAACAATGAGCAGTTCTTC. Its protein product is CASSFSTNNEQFF.

The sample holds a few counts of this clone. The chain links TRBV2 to TRBJ1-5, with 8 bases aligning to TRBD1. The germline V gene has CDR1 SNHLY and CDR2 FYNNEI. V dropped 5 bases and J dropped 0; count of bases not matched to a gene: 3. This CDR3 has 15 amino acids. This CDR3 reads CASSHRGDSNQPQHF. The CDR3 nucleotides are TGTGCCAGCAGTCACAGGGGGGATAGCAATCAGCCCCAGCATTTT.

The CDR3 DNA reads TGTGCCGCCAGGGGGGACAGGGGTATGGATGAGCAGTTCTTC. This encodes CAARGDRGMDEQFF. V usage is TRBV28 and J usage is TRBJ2-1; 10 nucleotides line up with TRBD1. Germline V gene lookup returns CDR1 MDHEN and CDR2 SYDVKM. Trimming cost V 11 bases and J 8 bases; bases outside gene matches: 12. The CDR3 contains 14 residues. The complete variable domain, with remaining parts taken from reference TRBV28 and TRBJ2-1, reads DVKVTQSSRYLVKRTGEKVFLECVQDMDHENMFWYRQDPGLGLRLIYFSYDVKMKEKGDIPEGYSVSREKKERFSLILESASTNQTSMYLCAARGDRGMDEQFFGPGTRLTVL.

This sequence joins TRBV5-1 and TRBJ1-1, with 7 positions matching TRBD1. Germline CDR1 is SGHRS and CDR2 is YFSETQ. V gave up 0 bases and J gave up 7 bases; unmatched junction bases: 9. This CDR3 spans 15 amino acids. CDR3: CASSLAQGGSNEAFF. For the CDR3, the DNA is TGCGCCAGCAGCTTGGCGCAGGGGGGCTCGAATGAAGCTTTCTTT.

CDR3 in amino acids: CASSHSAEVSPGYNEQFF. Here the CDR3 DNA reads TGTGCCAGCAGCCACTCAGCGGAAGTCTCACCAGGCTACAATGAGCAGTTCTTC. The genes are TRBV4-2 and TRBJ2-1, with D tentatively TRBD2 (5 bases). This CDR3 contains 18 residues. CDR1 is LGHNA and CDR2 is YNFKEQ in the germline V gene. V dropped 3 bases and J dropped 3 bases, with 21 bases sitting between them.

J is TRBJ1-2 and V is TRBV5-1; no clear D. CDR1 and CDR2 (germline): SGHRS, YFSETQ. The V and J ends lost 6 bases and 10 bases respectively, with 19 bases between them. The CDR3 covers 13 residues. This CDR3 is CASKLSGGRDYTF. CDR3 bases: TGCGCCAGCAAGTTGAGCGGTGGTCGGGACTACACCTTC.

This clone was observed once. The genes are TRBV29-1 and TRBJ2-7; D is unresolved. The CDR3 loop spans 11 amino acids. Germline CDR1 reads SQVTM; CDR2 reads ANQGSEA. V was pared by 5 bases and J by 2 bases, with 7 bases between. The DNA of the CDR3 is TGCAGCGTTATACGTGCCTACGAGCAGTACTTC. Its translation is CSVIRAYEQYF.

Notes on this clone: One junction end does not reproduce the germline sequence, and a read error may be involved. The chain recombines TRBV28 with TRBJ2-2; D not certain. The CDR3 is made up of 16 amino acids. Germline values: CDR1 MDHEN, CDR2 SYDVKM. The CDR3 region is CASRLLLDENTGELFF. CDR3 DNA: TGTGCCAGCAGGTTATTATTGGACGAGAACACCGGGGAGCTGTTTTTT.

V is TRBV5-6 and J is TRBJ1-5; D remains unclear. CDR1 is SGHDT and CDR2 is YYEEEE in the germline V gene. V was pared by 1 base and J by 2 bases, with 10 bases between. The CDR3 spans 15 residues. CDR3 DNA: TGTGCCAGCAGCTTGACTTTTACAGGCAATCAGCCCCAGCATTTT. Encoded protein: CASSLTFTGNQPQHF.

The genes are TRBV5-6 and TRBJ2-7; no reliable D call. The germline V gene has CDR1 SGHDT and CDR2 YYEEEE. This CDR3 comprises 14 residues. Trimming stripped 1 base from V and 3 bases from J, with 11 bases between. The CDR3 here is CASSLSLSLYEQYF. CDR3 nucleotides: TGTGCCAGCAGCTTGAGTTTGTCTCTCTACGAGCAGTACTTC.

The genes are TRBV7-2 and TRBJ2-7; D remains unclear. Deletions cut 4 bases from V and 3 bases from J, with 13 bases between. Germline CDR1 and CDR2: SGHTA and FQGNSA. The CDR3 totals 14 residues. The CDR3 DNA is TGTGCCAGCAGCTACATGCGTGGGAACTACGAGCAGTACTTC. It specifies CASSYMRGNYEQYF.

This chain links TRBV4-3 with TRBJ2-6; D not resolved. Germline V lookup: CDR1 LGHNA, CDR2 YSLEER. The germline V and J ends were trimmed by 0 bases and 0 bases, with 15 bases remaining between them. The CDR3 length is 19 residues. The DNA for the CDR3 is TGCGCCAGCAGCCAAGATTTAGGCGCAGGAACCTCTGGGGCCAACGTCCTGACTTTC. Translating it yields CASSQDLGAGTSGANVLTF.

This rearrangement joins TRBV4-2 to TRBJ2-7; a weak D match, TRBD1 (5 bases). The CDR3 is 14 residues long. V lost 4 bases, J lost 7 bases, and 17 bases lay in between. Germline CDR1 is LGHNA and CDR2 is YNFKEQ. Here the CDR3 DNA reads TGTGCCAGCAGCCCCAACAGGAATGTGGGGGAGCAGTACTTC. Amino acids: CASSPNRNVGEQYF.

The chain employs TRBV11-3 and TRBJ2-2; the D call may be TRBD1 or TRBD2 (5 bases each). The ends were cut back, 5 bases at V and 1 base at J, with 17 bases in the middle. The CDR3 spans 17 residues. Germline V lookup: CDR1 SGHNT, CDR2 YENEEA. The CDR3 loop is CASSTRGTSKNTGELFF. As DNA, the CDR3 is TGTGCCAGCAGCACTAGAGGGACCTCTAAGAACACCGGGGAGCTGTTTTTT.

This chain joins TRBV4-1 and TRBJ2-7, with D hard to call. The CDR3 totals 13 residues. The V end was cut by 0 bases, the J end by 6 bases, with 9 bases between. The V gene's germline CDR1 is MGHRA and CDR2 YSYEKL. CDR3 in amino acids: CASSQDRAREQYF. The DNA of the CDR3 is TGCGCCAGCAGCCAAGATAGGGCCCGCGAGCAGTACTTC.

The chain links TRBV6-5 to TRBJ1-1; D remains ambiguous. The CDR3 sequence is 14 residues long. CDR1 is MNHEY, CDR2 SVGAGI, per germline. Trimming took off 2 bases at V and 0 bases at J, with 7 bases between the two ends. CDR3 protein: CASSYSSMNTEAFF. In DNA form, the CDR3 reads TGTGCCAGCAGTTACAGCTCAATGAACACTGAAGCTTTCTTT.

This chain links TRBV19 with TRBJ1-5; TRBD1 agrees at 8 bases. V trimming: 5 bases; J trimming: 4 bases; junction bases outside the gene matches: 7. CDR3 length equals 15 residues. Germline V gene data show CDR1 as LNHDA and CDR2 as SQIVND (reference sequence). The CDR3 DNA follows: TGTGCCAGTAGTCAGCAGGGGGCCCCGAATCAGCCCCAGCATTTT. This translates into CASSQQGAPNQPQHF. The variable domain in full, completed from reference TRBV19 and TRBJ1-5, reads DGGITQSPKYLFRKEGQNVTLSCEQNLNHDAMYWYRQDPGQGLRLIYYSQIVNDFQKGDIAEGYSVSREKKESFPLTVTSAQKNPTAFYLCASSQQGAPNQPQHFGDGTRLSIL.

The CDR3: CASSLRQGSTDTQYF. The CDR3 DNA reads TGTGCCAGCAGCTTAAGACAGGGCAGCACAGATACGCAGTATTTT. V is TRBV7-9 and J is TRBJ2-3; TRBD1 aligns across 7 bases. V shed 2 bases, J shed 0 bases, and the junction held 2 bases outside the gene matches. This CDR3 has 15 residues. Germline loops: CDR1 SEHNR, CDR2 FQNEAQ (reference sequence).

The chain has TRBV11-3 and TRBJ2-2; the D is unclear. The germline V gene has CDR1 SGHNT and CDR2 YENEEA. The CDR3 has 13 residues. V was trimmed by 2 bases and J by 8 bases, leaving 9 bases between them. CDR3 sequence: CASSLLGAGELFF. The CDR3 DNA follows: TGTGCCAGCAGCTTACTTGGTGCGGGGGAGCTGTTTTTT.